This T cell receptor beta chain came from a study of beta chain features in type 1 diabetes. Study-wide points: The naive, central memory and Treg TCRB repertoires showed an apparent similarity that was greater among patients than among healthy donors. All four CD4+ subsets from Type 1 diabetes patients carried moderately but significantly shorter TCRB CDR3s.

Expressed TCRB transcripts were sequenced because the entire RNA isolate underwent reverse transcription. Some clones are missing from TCRdb's copy, which holds only in-frame ones; the method was immunoSEQ multiplex PCR. The repertoire holds about 470,000 clones, with 25% to 35% as singletons. Comments on this clone: Its target is not known.

This CDR3 is 14 amino acids long. Germline-derived CDR1 and CDR2 are LGHNA and YNFKEQ. V gave up 1 base and J gave up 10 bases, with 16 bases separating them. Every donor provided one heparinised blood draw, which averaged roughly 120 mL. This sequence joins TRBV4-2 and TRBJ1-2; tentative D call: TRBD1 (6 bases). The clonotype originates from a man between 18 and 29 years old in good health. The material sequenced was naive CD4+ T cells from blood. The CDR3 spells CASSQGGGRFDYTF. The CDR3 DNA sequence: TGTGCCAGCAGCCAAGGAGGGGGAAGATTTGACTACACCTTC.